This is a list of T cell receptor beta chains from one sample in a study of spatial heterogeneity in lung cancer. MiXCR, applied by TCRdb to the 5' RACE reads, yields one record per CDR3 protein. This table holds 85,000 to 100,000 distinct CDR3 sequences, just under 20% found once. This material consisted of PBMCs, taken at follow-up. All receptors derive from a male donor with early-stage non-small cell lung cancer. Each CDR3 is given with its conserved first and last residue. The D gene is left open where the match is weak. Clone size is stated in some rows and not others, as once, few, many or a class when expanded.

V: TRBV5-8; size: many; D: .; J: TRBJ2-3; DNA: TGTGCCAGCAGCGTCCGATCGGCGACAGATACGCAGTATTTT; CDR3: CASSVRSATDTQYF
V: TRBV7-9; size: .; D: .; J: TRBJ1-1; DNA: TGTGCCAGCAGAACCCAGGGTGACACTGAAGCTTTCTTT; CDR3: CASRTQGDTEAFF
V: TRBV20-1; size: .; D: TRBD2; J: TRBJ2-3; DNA: TGCAGTGCGTCTGCTACTAGCGGGAGGGCCGCAGATACGCAGTATTTT; CDR3: CSASATSGRAADTQYF
V: TRBV19; size: many; D: .; J: TRBJ1-6; DNA: TGTGCCAGTAGTGGCGCAGCGTTAAATTCACCCCTCCACTTT; CDR3: CASSGAALNSPLHF
V: TRBV2; size: few; D: .; J: TRBJ1-2; DNA: TGTGCCAGCAGTGATAATGGCTACACCTTC; CDR3: CASSDNGYTF
V: TRBV6-1; size: few; D: .; J: TRBJ1-2; DNA: TGTGCCAGCAGTGATTTCGCACAGCCTCTAGCTAACTATGGCTACACCTTC; CDR3: CASSDFAQPLANYGYTF
V: TRBV12-3/TRBV12-4; size: many; D: TRBD1; J: TRBJ1-3; DNA: TGTGCCAGCAGGCTACAGGGGGCGCCTGGAAACACCATATATTTT; CDR3: CASRLQGAPGNTIYF
V: TRBV19; size: few; D: .; J: TRBJ1-2; DNA: TGTGCCACCACCGGGACGAGGAATCCTTCGGGCTACACCTTC; CDR3: CATTGTRNPSGYTF
V: TRBV7-2; size: many; D: .; J: TRBJ2-5; DNA: TGTGCCAGCAGCCCCTACCCGGGACCCCCTCTTGAGACCCAGTACTTC; CDR3: CASSPYPGPPLETQYF
V: TRBV7-2; size: once; D: TRBD2; J: TRBJ2-1; DNA: TGCGCCAGCAGCGGGGGGGCTAGTGACAATGAGCAGTTCTTC; CDR3: CASSGGASDNEQFF
V: TRBV5-6; size: once; D: .; J: TRBJ2-5; DNA: TGTGCCAGCAGCTTGTTCGCCCGCTACCAAGAGACCCAGTACTTC; CDR3: CASSLFARYQETQYF
V: TRBV5-1; size: few; D: .; J: TRBJ1-2; DNA: TGCGCCAGCAGCTTGTTAGGTACTAACTATGGCTACACCTTC; CDR3: CASSLLGTNYGYTF
V: TRBV5-1; size: few; D: .; J: TRBJ2-3; DNA: TGCGCCAGCAGCTCCCCGAAGGTCAGCACAGATACGCAGTATTTT; CDR3: CASSSPKVSTDTQYF